The T cell receptor beta chain under discussion was sequenced for a study of naive and memory T cell subsets. An equimolar mix of two oligonucleotides served as the beta constant-region primer for TRBC1 and TRBC2. The ligated cDNA underwent four PCR rounds using SP2 and nested alpha and beta constant-region primers. TCRdb analysed the UMI-ligation and nested PCR reads with MiXCR anew, one entry per CDR3 protein. The table records roughly 130,000 distinct CDR3 sequences, about 36% of them present only once. Germline CDR1 reads SEHNR; CDR2 reads FQNEAQ (reference sequence). This CDR3 region has 17 residues. Trimming took 7 bases from V and 3 from J, leaving 21 bases between them. This clonotype was recorded a few times.

This sequence joins TRBV7-9 and TRBJ2-2; the D gene could be TRBD1 or TRBD2 (5 bases each). Sequences were obtained from central memory CD4+ T cells from blood. This receptor was taken from a human donor in good health. CDR3 sequence reads: CASTRRGMMRDTGELFF. Here the CDR3 DNA reads TGTGCCAGCACCCGTAGGGGCATGATGAGGGACACCGGGGAGCTGTTTTTT.